This T cell receptor (beta chain) was sequenced for a study of blood T cell repertoires in COVID-19. Study context: T cells, B-cell-depleted T cells, or PBMCs provided the cDNA or gDNA that served as material.

Per the original data handling: Estimation of nucleated cell counts relied on the amplification of reference gene primers. The method was immunoSEQ multiplex PCR; TCRdb's version includes in-frame clones alone and lacks a portion of them. That table furnishes V, J and clone size, whereas the DNA furnished D and trimming. The repertoire consists of roughly 200,000 clones, with 84% occurring once and the leading ten covering 15% to 20%. The sequence was obtained from a human donor in a cohort sampled during active COVID-19. Sequencing was performed on peripheral blood.

The CDR3 DNA reads TGTGCCAGCAGCTCGGGACACCTGGTCTATGGCTACACCTTC. Translated, it gives CASSSGHLVYGYTF. The chain links TRBV7-2 to TRBJ1-2, with D maybe TRBD1 (6 bases). V was trimmed by 4 bases and J by 4 bases, leaving 13 bases between them. Germline V gives CDR1 SGHTA, CDR2 FQGNSA. The CDR3 runs to 14 residues.